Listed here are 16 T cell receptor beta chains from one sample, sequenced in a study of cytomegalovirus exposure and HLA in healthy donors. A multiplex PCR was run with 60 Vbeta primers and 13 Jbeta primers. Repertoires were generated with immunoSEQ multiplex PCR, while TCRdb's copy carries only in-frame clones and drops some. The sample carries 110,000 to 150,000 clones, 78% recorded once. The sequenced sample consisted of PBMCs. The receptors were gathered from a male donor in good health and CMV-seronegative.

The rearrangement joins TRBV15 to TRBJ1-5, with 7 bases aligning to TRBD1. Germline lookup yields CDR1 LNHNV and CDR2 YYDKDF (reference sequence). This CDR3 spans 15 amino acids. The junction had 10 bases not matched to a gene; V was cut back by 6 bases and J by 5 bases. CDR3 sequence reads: CATSTTGKPHQPQHF. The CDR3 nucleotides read TGTGCCACCAGTACGACAGGGAAGCCACATCAGCCCCAGCATTTT.

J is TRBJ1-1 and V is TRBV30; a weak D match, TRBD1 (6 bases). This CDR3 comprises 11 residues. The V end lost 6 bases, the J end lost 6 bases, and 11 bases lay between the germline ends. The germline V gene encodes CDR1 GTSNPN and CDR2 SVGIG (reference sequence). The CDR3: CACTGFAEAFF. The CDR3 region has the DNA TGTGCCTGTACAGGGTTCGCTGAAGCTTTCTTT.

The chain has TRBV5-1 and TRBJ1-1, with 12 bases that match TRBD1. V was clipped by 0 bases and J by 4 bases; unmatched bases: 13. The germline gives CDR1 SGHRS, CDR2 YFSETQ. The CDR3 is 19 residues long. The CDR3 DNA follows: TGCGCCAGCAGCTTGGCCATGGGACAGGGGGCGAGTGGTAGCACTGAAGCTTTCTTT. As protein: CASSLAMGQGASGSTEAFF.

CDR3 DNA sequence: TGTGCCAGCAGCCCCGACAGGGGGAACACTGAAGCTTTCTTT. Its translation is CASSPDRGNTEAFF. The chain recombines TRBV7-9 with TRBJ1-1; TRBD1 matches at 8 bases. Germline-derived CDR1 and CDR2 are SEHNR and FQNEAQ (reference sequence). This CDR3 is 14 amino acids long. The V segment lost 5 bases and the J segment 1 base; nucleotides outside the gene matches: 3.

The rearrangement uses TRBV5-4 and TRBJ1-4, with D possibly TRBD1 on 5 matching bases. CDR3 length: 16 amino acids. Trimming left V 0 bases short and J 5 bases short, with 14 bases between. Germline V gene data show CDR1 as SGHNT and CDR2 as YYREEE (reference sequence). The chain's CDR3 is CASSLAGGTVNEKLFF. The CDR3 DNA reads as TGTGCCAGCAGCTTGGCCGGAGGGACGGTGAATGAAAAACTGTTTTTT. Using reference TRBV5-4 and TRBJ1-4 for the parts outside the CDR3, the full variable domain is ETGVTQSPTHLIKTRGQQVTLRCSSQSGHNTVSWYQQALGQGPQFIFQYYREEENGRGNFPPRFSGLQFPNYSSELNVNALELDDSALYLCASSLAGGTVNEKLFFGSGTQLSVL.

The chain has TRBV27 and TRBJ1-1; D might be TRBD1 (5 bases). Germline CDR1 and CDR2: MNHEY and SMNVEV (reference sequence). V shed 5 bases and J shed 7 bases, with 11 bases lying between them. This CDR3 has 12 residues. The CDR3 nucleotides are TGTGCCAGCAGTATTTGGGGGGGTGAAGCTTTCTTT. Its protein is CASSIWGGEAFF.

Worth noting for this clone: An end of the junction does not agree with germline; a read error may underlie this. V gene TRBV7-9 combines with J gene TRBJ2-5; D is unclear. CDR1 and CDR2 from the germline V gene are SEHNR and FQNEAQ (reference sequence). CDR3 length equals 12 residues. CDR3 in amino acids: CSSSLVGETQYF. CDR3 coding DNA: TGTTCCAGCAGCTTAGTCGGAGAGACCCAGTACTTC.

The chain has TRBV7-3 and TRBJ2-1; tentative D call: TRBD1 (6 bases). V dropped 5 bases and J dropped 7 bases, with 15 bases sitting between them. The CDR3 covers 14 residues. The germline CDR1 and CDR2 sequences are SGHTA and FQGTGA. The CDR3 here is CASSPRTDINEQFF. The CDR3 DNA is TGTGCCAGCAGCCCCAGGACAGACATTAATGAGCAGTTCTTC.

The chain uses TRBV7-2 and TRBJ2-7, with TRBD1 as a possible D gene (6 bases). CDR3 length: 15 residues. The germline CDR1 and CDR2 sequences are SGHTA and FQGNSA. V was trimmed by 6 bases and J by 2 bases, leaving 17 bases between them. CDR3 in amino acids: CASSTPDRFTYEQYF. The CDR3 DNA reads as TGTGCCAGCAGTACCCCGGACAGATTTACCTACGAGCAGTACTTC.

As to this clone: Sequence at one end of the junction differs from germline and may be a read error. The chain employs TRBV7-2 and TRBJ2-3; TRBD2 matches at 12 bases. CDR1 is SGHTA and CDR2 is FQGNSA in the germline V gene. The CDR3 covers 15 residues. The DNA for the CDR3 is TGTGCCAGCAGCCTAGCGGGAGGGAGAACAGATACGCAGTATTTT. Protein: CASSLAGGRTDTQYF.

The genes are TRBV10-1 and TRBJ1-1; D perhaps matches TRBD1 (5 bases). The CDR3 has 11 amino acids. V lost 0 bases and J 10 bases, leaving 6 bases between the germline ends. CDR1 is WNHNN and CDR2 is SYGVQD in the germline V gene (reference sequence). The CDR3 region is CASSESRGAFF. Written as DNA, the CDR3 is TGCGCCAGCAGTGAGTCAAGGGGAGCTTTCTTT.

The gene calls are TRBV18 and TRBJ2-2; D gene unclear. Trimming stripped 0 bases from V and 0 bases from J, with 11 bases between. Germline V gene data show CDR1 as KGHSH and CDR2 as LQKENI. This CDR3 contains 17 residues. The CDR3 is CASSPPMATPNTGELFF. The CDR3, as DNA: TGTGCCAGCTCACCACCGATGGCGACACCGAACACCGGGGAGCTGTTTTTT. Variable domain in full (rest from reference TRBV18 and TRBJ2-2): NAGVMQNPRHLVRRRGQEARLRCSPMKGHSHVYWYRQLPEEGLKFMVYLQKENIIDESGMPKERFSAEFPKEGPSILRIQQVVRGDSAAYFCASSPPMATPNTGELFFGEGSRLTVL.

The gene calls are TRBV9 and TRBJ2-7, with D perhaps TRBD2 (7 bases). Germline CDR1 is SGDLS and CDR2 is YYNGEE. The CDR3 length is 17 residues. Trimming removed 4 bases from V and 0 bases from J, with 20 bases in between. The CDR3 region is CASSPSRGGANSYEQYF. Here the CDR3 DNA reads TGTGCCAGCAGCCCTAGTAGGGGGGGCGCTAACTCCTACGAGCAGTACTTC.

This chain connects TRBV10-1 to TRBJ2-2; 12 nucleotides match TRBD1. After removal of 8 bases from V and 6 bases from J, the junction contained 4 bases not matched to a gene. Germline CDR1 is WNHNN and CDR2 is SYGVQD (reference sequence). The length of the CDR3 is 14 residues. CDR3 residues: CASGGQGAAGELFF. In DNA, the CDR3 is TGCGCCAGCGGGGGACAGGGGGCGGCCGGGGAGCTGTTTTTT.

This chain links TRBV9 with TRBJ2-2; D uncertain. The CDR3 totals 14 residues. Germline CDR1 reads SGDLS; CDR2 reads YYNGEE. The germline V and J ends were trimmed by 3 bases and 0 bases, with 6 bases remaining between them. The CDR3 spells CASSAVANTGELFF. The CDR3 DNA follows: TGTGCCAGCAGCGCGGTAGCGAACACCGGGGAGCTGTTTTTT. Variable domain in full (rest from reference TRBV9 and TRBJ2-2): DSGVTQTPKHLITATGQRVTLRCSPRSGDLSVYWYQQSLDQGLQFLIQYYNGEERAKGNILERFSAQQFPDLHSELNLSSLELGDSALYFCASSAVANTGELFFGEGSRLTVL.

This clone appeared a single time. The CDR3 region is CASSLEGVSTDTQYF. CDR3 bases: TGTGCCAGCAGCTTAGAGGGGGTGTCCACAGATACGCAGTATTTT. The genes are TRBV7-8 and TRBJ2-3, with a tentative D call TRBD1 (6 bases). V lost 1 base to trimming and J lost 2 bases, with 10 bases between them. In germline, CDR1 is SGHVS, CDR2 FQNEAQ. The CDR3 extends over 15 amino acids.